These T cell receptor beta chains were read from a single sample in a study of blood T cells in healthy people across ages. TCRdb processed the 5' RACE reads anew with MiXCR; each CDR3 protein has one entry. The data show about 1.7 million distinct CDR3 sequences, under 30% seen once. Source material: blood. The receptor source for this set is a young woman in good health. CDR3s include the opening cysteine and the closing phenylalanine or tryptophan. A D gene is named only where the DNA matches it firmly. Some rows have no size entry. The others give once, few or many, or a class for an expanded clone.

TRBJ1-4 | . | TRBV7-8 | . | TGTGCCAGCAGCTTCCGGGACCGAGATGAAAAACTGTTTTTT | CASSFRDRDEKLFF
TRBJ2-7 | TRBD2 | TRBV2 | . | TGTGCCAGGGCGGCCGGGACGGGGGGTCGCTACGAGCAGTACTTC | CARAAGTGGRYEQYF
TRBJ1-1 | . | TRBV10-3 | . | TGTGCCATCAGTGAAAGCCGGGGCTCCGATGAAGCTTTCTTT | CAISESRGSDEAFF
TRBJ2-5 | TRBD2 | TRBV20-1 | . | TGCAGTGCTACCTCTAGCGGGAGTTTACATGAGCAGTACTTC | CSATSSGSLHEQYF
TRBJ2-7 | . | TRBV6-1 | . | TGTGCCAGCAGTGCCGCAGGGGCGATGTACGAGCAGTACTTC | CASSAAGAMYEQYF
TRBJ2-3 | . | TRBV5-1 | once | TGCGCCAGCCATGGGGGCGGGAGCCGCACAGATACGCAGTATTTT | CASHGGGSRTDTQYF
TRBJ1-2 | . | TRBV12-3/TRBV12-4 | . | TGTGCCAGCAGTTTTCGGTCGAAGGTCCCAGGGCTGGGTGGCTACACCTTC | CASSFRSKVPGLGGYTF
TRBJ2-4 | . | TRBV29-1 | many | TGCAGCGTTGAACCCCTGACCGTAGCCAAAAACATTCAGTACTTC | CSVEPLTVAKNIQYF
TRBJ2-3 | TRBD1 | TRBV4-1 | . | TGCGCCAGCAGCCAAAAGGTCGGACAGGGAGGTTTAGATACGCAGTATTTT | CASSQKVGQGGLDTQYF
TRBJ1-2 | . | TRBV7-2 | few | TGTGCCAGCAGCTTTACGCCTACCGGGGTCTATGGCTACACCTTC | CASSFTPTGVYGYTF
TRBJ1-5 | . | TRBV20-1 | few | TGCAGTGCTAGAACCTGCGACAGGAGCAATCAGCCCCAGCATTTT | CSARTCDRSNQPQHF
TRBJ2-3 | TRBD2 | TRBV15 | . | TGTGCCACCAGCAGAGGGGGACTAGCGGGGAACGGTGATACGCAGTATTTT | CATSRGGLAGNGDTQYF
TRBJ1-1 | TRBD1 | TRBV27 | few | TGTGCCAGCAGTTTAGGCGACAGGGGGCCTACTGAAGCTTTCTTT | CASSLGDRGPTEAFF
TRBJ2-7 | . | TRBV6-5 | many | TGTGCCAGCAGTTTCTCCTTGTACAGGGTTGGGGACGAGCAGTACTTC | CASSFSLYRVGDEQYF
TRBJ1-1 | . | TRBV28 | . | TGTGCCAGCAGCTCGCAGGGGTGGGGTGAAGCTTTCTTT | CASSSQGWGEAFF
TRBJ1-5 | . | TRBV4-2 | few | TGTGCCAGCAGCCAAGGGGACCAGGGCGGACAGCCCCAGCATTTT | CASSQGDQGGQPQHF
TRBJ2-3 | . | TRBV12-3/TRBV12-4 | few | TGTGCCAGCACCTTTGTGGGGGGTCAAGATACGCAGTATTTT | CASTFVGGQDTQYF
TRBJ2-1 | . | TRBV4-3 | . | TGCGCCAGCAGCCAAGATCCTTGGGCAGGGGAAGGTGAGCAGTTCTTC | CASSQDPWAGEGEQFF
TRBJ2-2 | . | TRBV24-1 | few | TGTGCCACCAGGACTACGGGAACAGGCTTTTCCGGGGAGCTGTTTTTT | CATRTTGTGFSGELFF
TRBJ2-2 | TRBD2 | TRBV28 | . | TGTGCCAGCAGTTCATACCGCGGGGGGGCCTACCGGGAGCTGTTTTTT | CASSSYRGGAYRELFF
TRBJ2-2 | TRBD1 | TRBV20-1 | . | TGCAGTGCTAGAGACGCCCAGGACAGGGCCACCGGGGAGCTGTTTTTT | CSARDAQDRATGELFF
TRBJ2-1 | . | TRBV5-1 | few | TGCGCCAGCGGCGATGGGGGAGAATACAATGAGCAGTTCTTC | CASGDGGEYNEQFF
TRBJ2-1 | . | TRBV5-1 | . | TGCGCCAGCAGCTTGTATGGGGGCAGTTACAATGAGCAGTTCTTC | CASSLYGGSYNEQFF
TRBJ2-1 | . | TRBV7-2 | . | TGTGCCAGCAGCTTATCCCACCGGGGCCACTCCTACAATGAGCAGTTCTTC | CASSLSHRGHSYNEQFF
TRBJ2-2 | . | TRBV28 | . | TGTGCCAGCAGTTTATCAGGGTATCCGGGCACCGGGGAGCTGTTTTTT | CASSLSGYPGTGELFF
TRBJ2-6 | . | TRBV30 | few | TGTGCCTGGAGTGTAGGGCGGGCTGGGGCCAACGTCCTGACTTTC | CAWSVGRAGANVLTF
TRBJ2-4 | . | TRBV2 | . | TGTGCCAGCAGTGAAACCGCGGATAGCCAGTACTTC | CASSETADSQYF
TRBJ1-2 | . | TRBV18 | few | TGTGCCAGCTCACCAAACAGGGAGGGAGGCTACACCTTC | CASSPNREGGYTF
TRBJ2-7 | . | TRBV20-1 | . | TGCAGTGCTAGCACGGGGAGAGCCTACAATGAGCAGTACTTC | CSASTGRAYNEQYF
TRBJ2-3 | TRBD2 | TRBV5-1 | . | TGCGCCAGCAGCTCCGGGACTAGCGGGAGAGCTGGCACAGATACGCAGTATTTT | CASSSGTSGRAGTDTQYF
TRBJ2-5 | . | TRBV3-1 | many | TGTGCCAGCAGCCCGCGGCGCGCGAGGGTGTCTAGCGGACAGGAAGAGACCCAGTACTTC | CASSPRRARVSSGQEETQYF
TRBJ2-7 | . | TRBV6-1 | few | TGTGCCAGCAGTGACCACCAGGGTAGTTCCTACGAGCAGTACTTC | CASSDHQGSSYEQYF
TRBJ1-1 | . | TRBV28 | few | TGTGCCAGCACCATAGGGGGGCCGGGCACTGAAGCTTTCTTT | CASTIGGPGTEAFF
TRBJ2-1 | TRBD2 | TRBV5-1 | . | TGCGCCAGCAGCTTTAGCGGGGATGGTGGGGAGCAGTTCTTC | CASSFSGDGGEQFF
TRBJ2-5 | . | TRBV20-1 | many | TGCAGTGCTCGCTTGGACAAAGAGACCCAGTACTTC | CSARLDKETQYF
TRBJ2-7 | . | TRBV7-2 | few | TGTGCCAGCAGCCCGACCTGGAGGGGATTGTCCTACGAGCAGTACTTC | CASSPTWRGLSYEQYF
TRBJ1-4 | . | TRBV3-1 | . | TGTGCCAGCAGCCAATCCCAGCCTGATGAAAAACTGTTTTTT | CASSQSQPDEKLFF
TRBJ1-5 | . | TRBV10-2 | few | TGCGCCAGCAGTGAAGGCAGTATTTCCCTCCAGCATTTT | CASSEGSISLQHF
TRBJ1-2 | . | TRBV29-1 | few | TGCAGCGTTGTGGTTAACTATGGCTACACCTTC | CSVVVNYGYTF